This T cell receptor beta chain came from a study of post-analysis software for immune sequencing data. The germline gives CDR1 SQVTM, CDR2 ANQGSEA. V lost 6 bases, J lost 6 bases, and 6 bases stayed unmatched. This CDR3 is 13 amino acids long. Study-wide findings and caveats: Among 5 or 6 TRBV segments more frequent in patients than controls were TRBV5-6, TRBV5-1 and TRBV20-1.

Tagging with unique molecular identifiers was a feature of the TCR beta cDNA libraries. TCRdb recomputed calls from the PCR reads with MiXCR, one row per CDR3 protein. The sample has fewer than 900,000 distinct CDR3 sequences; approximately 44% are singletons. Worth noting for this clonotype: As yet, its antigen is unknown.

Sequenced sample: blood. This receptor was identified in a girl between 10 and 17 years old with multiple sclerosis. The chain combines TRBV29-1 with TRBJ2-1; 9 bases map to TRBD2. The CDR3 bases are TGCAGCGTCTGCAGTAGCGGGAGCAATGAGCAGTTCTTC. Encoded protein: CSVCSSGSNEQFF.